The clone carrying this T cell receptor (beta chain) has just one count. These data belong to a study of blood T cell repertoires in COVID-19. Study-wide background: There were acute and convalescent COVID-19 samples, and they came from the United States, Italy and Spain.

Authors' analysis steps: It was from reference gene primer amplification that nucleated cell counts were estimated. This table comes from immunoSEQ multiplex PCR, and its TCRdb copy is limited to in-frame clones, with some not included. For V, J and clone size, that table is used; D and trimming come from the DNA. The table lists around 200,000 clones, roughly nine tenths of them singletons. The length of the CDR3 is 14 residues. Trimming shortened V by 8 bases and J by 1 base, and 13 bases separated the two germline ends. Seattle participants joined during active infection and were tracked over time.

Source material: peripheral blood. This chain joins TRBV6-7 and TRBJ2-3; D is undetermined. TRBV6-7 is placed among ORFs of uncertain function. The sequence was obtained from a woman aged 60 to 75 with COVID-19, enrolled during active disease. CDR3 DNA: TGTGCCAGCTCCTTGCGGCCTCGCACAGATACGCAGTATTTT. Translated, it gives CASSLRPRTDTQYF.